Listed here are 25 T cell receptor beta chains from one sample, sequenced in a study of CD8 T cells in Susac syndrome. RNA, at about 0.45 to 1 ug, was reverse transcribed with random hexamers. Via MiXCR, TCRdb re-called the immunoSEQ multiplex PCR reads, giving one row per CDR3 protein. In the table there are about 140,000 distinct CDR3 sequences, 85% to 95% of which are singletons. Material for sequencing was CD4+ T cells from PBMCs. The receptors stem from a human donor with multiple sclerosis.

This clonotype was observed once. The V gene is TRBV6-1, the J gene TRBJ1-1; weak D call: TRBD1 (5 bases). The CDR3 runs to 14 residues. Germline CDR1 reads MNHNS; CDR2 reads SASEGT. Trimming removed 6 bases from V and 5 bases from J, with 16 bases in between. The CDR3 reads CASSYGAAGTEAFF. CDR3 coding DNA: TGTGCCAGCAGCTACGGGGCCGCTGGTACTGAAGCTTTCTTT.

The chain uses TRBV27 and TRBJ1-5; D gene ambiguous. The ends were cut back, 3 bases at V and 7 bases at J, with 10 bases in the middle. The CDR3 loop spans 13 amino acids. The germline V gene has CDR1 MNHEY and CDR2 SMNVEV (reference sequence). The CDR3 DNA reads TGTGCCAGCAGTTTTGAGGAAGGGCAGCCCCAGCATTTT. Protein: CASSFEEGQPQHF.

The chain has TRBV7-8 and TRBJ2-7; D remains ambiguous. CDR1 and CDR2 from the germline V gene are SGHVS and FQNEAQ. The CDR3 runs to 12 residues. V was trimmed by 5 bases and J by 2 bases, leaving 7 bases between them. This CDR3 reads CASSIRPYEQYF. The CDR3 DNA follows: TGTGCCAGCAGCATACGACCCTACGAGCAGTACTTC.

The rearrangement joins TRBV30 to TRBJ1-4; 12 bases agree with TRBD1. V lost 5 bases to trimming and J lost 3 bases; unmatched junction nucleotides: 1. The CDR3 consists of 14 residues. Germline CDR1 reads GTSNPN; CDR2 reads SVGIG (reference sequence). The CDR3 loop is CAWGTGGSNEKLFF. The DNA of the CDR3 is TGTGCCTGGGGGACAGGGGGCTCTAATGAAAAACTGTTTTTT.

The genes are TRBV9 and TRBJ2-1; D call uncertain. The V end lost 0 bases, the J end lost 7 bases, and 14 bases lay between the germline ends. The V gene's germline CDR1 is SGDLS and CDR2 YYNGEE. The CDR3 totals 15 residues. Here the CDR3 DNA reads TGTGCCAGCAGCGTAGATGGTGTCCCCTTGAATGAGCAGTTCTTC. Translation gives CASSVDGVPLNEQFF.

The rearrangement uses TRBV29-1 and TRBJ1-2, with 9 bases that match TRBD1. V shed 6 bases and J 6 bases; nucleotides not matched to a gene: 8. The length of the CDR3 is 13 residues. Germline V gene sequence: CDR1 SQVTM, CDR2 ANQGSEA. In nucleotides, the CDR3 is TGCAGCGTCTCCCGGGACAGGGATCATGGCTACACCTTC. Translation: CSVSRDRDHGYTF.

This rearrangement joins TRBV24-1 to TRBJ1-2; D unclear. Looked up from germline, CDR1 is KGHDR and CDR2 is SFDVKD. Trimming removed 3 bases at V and 6 bases at J, with 10 bases between. The CDR3 extends over 13 amino acids. The CDR3 loop reads CATSDPIRHGYTF. CDR3 DNA: TGTGCCACCAGTGATCCAATCCGCCATGGCTACACCTTC.

The gene calls are TRBV19 and TRBJ1-2; D might be TRBD1 (5 bases). The V and J ends lost 2 bases and 6 bases respectively, with 13 bases between them. Per the germline V gene, CDR1 is LNHDA and CDR2 is SQIVND (reference sequence). The CDR3 consists of 14 residues. This CDR3 reads CASSINLQVHGYTF. DNA of the CDR3: TGTGCCAGTAGTATAAATCTACAGGTCCATGGCTACACCTTC.

The rearrangement joins TRBV7-3 to TRBJ2-3, with 15 bases that match TRBD2. Germline V gene lookup returns CDR1 SGHTA and CDR2 FQGTGA. After removal of 4 bases from V and 6 bases from J, the junction contained 5 bases not matched to a gene. This CDR3 is built from 16 residues. The CDR3 DNA reads as TGTGCCAGCAGCTCGGGACTAGCGGGAGGCGGGGATACGCAGTATTTT. This gives the protein CASSSGLAGGGDTQYF.

The chain joins TRBV15 to TRBJ1-6; TRBD1 might be the D (6 bases). V dropped 1 base and J dropped 11 bases, with 9 bases sitting between them. Germline V CDR1 and CDR2: LNHNV, YYDKDF (reference sequence). The CDR3 sequence is 13 residues long. The CDR3 sequence: CATSRAGVPPLHF. CDR3 bases: TGTGCCACCAGCAGAGCAGGGGTGCCACCCCTCCACTTT.

This chain uses TRBV20-1 with TRBJ1-3; 7 bases line up with TRBD1. Per the germline V gene, CDR1 is DFQATT and CDR2 is SNEGSKA (reference sequence). V shed 3 bases and J 4 bases; nucleotides not matched to a gene: 12. The CDR3 loop spans 16 amino acids. The CDR3: CSARAGRGRSGNTIYF. CDR3 coding DNA: TGCAGTGCTAGGGCGGGCAGGGGGAGATCCGGAAACACCATATATTTT.

The chain uses TRBV18 and TRBJ2-7, with 15 bases fitting TRBD2. Germline V gene sequence: CDR1 KGHSH, CDR2 LQKENI. This CDR3 has 19 amino acids. V shed 3 bases, J shed 6 bases, and the junction held 15 bases outside the gene matches. In DNA form, the CDR3 reads TGTGCCAGCTCACCGAGACAGGGCACCGGGACTAGCGGGAGGAGCGAGCAGTACTTC. Its protein is CASSPRQGTGTSGRSEQYF.

This chain connects TRBV7-2 to TRBJ2-5, with D hard to call. Trimming left V 5 bases short and J 3 bases short, with 4 bases between. Germline V gives CDR1 SGHTA, CDR2 FQGNSA. The CDR3 runs to 11 residues. CDR3 in amino acids: CASSDEETQYF. The CDR3 coding sequence is TGTGCCAGCAGCGACGAAGAGACCCAGTACTTC.

V and J are TRBV27 and TRBJ2-1; 15 bases are a match to TRBD2. This CDR3 region has 14 residues. V dropped 10 bases and J dropped 8; count of bases not matched to a gene: 6. Germline CDR1 MNHEY, CDR2 SMNVEV (reference sequence). This CDR3 reads CATRTSGRAHEQFF. Here the CDR3 DNA reads TGTGCCACCAGGACTAGCGGGAGGGCCCATGAGCAGTTCTTC.

The V call is TRBV7-2, the J call TRBJ2-1; no clear D. V lost 5 bases to trimming and J lost 9 bases, with 8 bases between them. CDR3 size: 11 residues. Germline V gene lookup returns CDR1 SGHTA and CDR2 FQGNSA. The CDR3 DNA follows: TGTGCCAGCAGCCAGACCAGTGAGCAGTTCTTC. This codes for CASSQTSEQFF.

The V and J genes are TRBV3-1 and TRBJ2-7; D remains ambiguous. The CDR3 spans 13 residues. V was shortened by 1 base and J by 1 base, with 5 bases between the two germline ends. Germline-derived CDR1 and CDR2 are LGHDT and YNNKEL (reference sequence). CDR3 in DNA: TGTGCCAGCAGCCAAGGGAGTTCCTACGAGCAGTACTTC. Translation gives CASSQGSSYEQYF.

This sequence joins TRBV27 and TRBJ2-7, with D maybe TRBD2 (5 bases). Germline loops: CDR1 MNHEY, CDR2 SMNVEV (reference sequence). Between the trimmed V and J ends, which lost 2 bases and 1 base, there was a span of 12 bases. The CDR3 covers 15 residues. The CDR3 is CASSLLAGKSYEQYF. The CDR3 DNA follows: TGTGCCAGCAGTTTACTAGCTGGGAAATCCTACGAGCAGTACTTC.

This clonotype has a single count. V is TRBV11-2 and J is TRBJ2-5, with 7 nucleotides matching TRBD1. V shed 5 bases, J shed 5 bases, and the junction held 11 bases outside the gene matches. Germline V gives CDR1 SGHAT, CDR2 FQNNGV. This CDR3 spans 15 amino acids. The CDR3 coding sequence is TGTGCCAGCAGCCGCCCGACAGGGTTCTATGAGACCCAGTACTTC. Its translation: CASSRPTGFYETQYF.

The chain recombines TRBV20-1 with TRBJ1-2; tentatively, D is TRBD1 (5 bases). CDR1 DFQATT and CDR2 SNEGSKA come from the germline V gene (reference sequence). V was cut by 5 bases and J by 4 bases, with 17 bases left in between. The CDR3 is 14 amino acids. CDR3 DNA: TGCAGTGCTCCCTCACGCGGGGACGGCTATGGCTACACCTTC. It codes for CSAPSRGDGYGYTF.

The chain links TRBV20-1 to TRBJ2-2; 13 nucleotides match TRBD2. This CDR3 is 18 amino acids long. Per the germline V gene, CDR1 is DFQATT and CDR2 is SNEGSKA (reference sequence). Trimming took 3 bases from V and 6 from J; bases not matched to a gene: 13. CDR3 in DNA: TGCAGTGCTAGGGAATCCGGGACTAGCGGGATTAGGTCCGGGGAGCTGTTTTTT. Its protein product is CSARESGTSGIRSGELFF.

This sequence joins TRBV29-1 and TRBJ2-3; a possible D gene is TRBD1 (6 bases). Germline CDR1 is SQVTM and CDR2 is ANQGSEA. Trimming removed 3 bases from V and 2 bases from J, with 18 bases in between. The CDR3 totals 16 residues. The CDR3 here is CSVDSDSVKTTDTQYF. DNA for the CDR3: TGCAGCGTTGATTCGGACAGTGTTAAAACCACAGATACGCAGTATTTT.

This clonotype has only one observation. The chain links TRBV2 to TRBJ2-3, with D possibly being TRBD1 (5 bases). The CDR3 runs to 14 residues. CDR1 and CDR2 from the germline V gene are SNHLY and FYNNEI. Trimming shortened V by 4 bases and J by 2 bases, and 10 bases separated the two germline ends. For the CDR3, the DNA is TGTGCCAGCAGTGGACAGCCCATCACAGATACGCAGTATTTT. Translation gives CASSGQPITDTQYF.

The V and J genes are TRBV11-2 and TRBJ2-1; 8 nucleotides line up with TRBD2. The V gene's germline CDR1 is SGHAT and CDR2 FQNNGV. The V gene end was trimmed by 3 bases and the J gene end by 9 bases; junction bases not matched to a gene: 10. The CDR3 is 15 residues long. CDR3 region: CASSFGRGGRGEQFF. The CDR3, as DNA: TGTGCCAGCAGCTTCGGGAGGGGGGGCCGCGGTGAGCAGTTCTTC.

The J gene is TRBJ1-5, the V gene TRBV2, with no clear D. The CDR3 is 15 amino acids. V was cut by 4 bases and J by 5 bases, with 15 bases left in between. Germline V gene sequence: CDR1 SNHLY, CDR2 FYNNEI. CDR3 region: CASSATGTAYQPQHF. The CDR3 coding sequence is TGTGCCAGCAGTGCCACGGGAACTGCCTATCAGCCCCAGCATTTT.

The chain is built from TRBV24-1 and TRBJ2-7; weak D call: TRBD1 (6 bases). The germline V gene has CDR1 KGHDR and CDR2 SFDVKD. The CDR3 is 19 residues long. V shed 4 bases and J shed 0 bases, with 24 bases lying between them. In nucleotides, the CDR3 is TGTGCCACCAGTGACCTCTCCACCCTCGACAGGATGCTCTCCTACGAGCAGTACTTC. As protein: CATSDLSTLDRMLSYEQYF.